The entry below describes one T cell receptor (beta chain). This sample is part of a study of T cell responses to AZD1222 COVID-19 vaccine. Trimming removed 5 bases from V and 1 base from J; junction bases left unmatched: 6. Per the germline V gene, CDR1 is SGHNT and CDR2 is YYREEE (reference sequence). CDR3 length: 15 residues. Sequencing was performed with immunoSEQ multiplex PCR; in TCRdb, only in-frame clones are kept and a portion is missing. Of some 170,000 clones in the sample, approximately 92% are singletons; the top ten hold roughly 1%. The source of this sequence is an adult who received the MenACWY meningococcal vaccine as a control. Specimen: peripheral blood, collected 28 days after the second dose of the MenACWY control vaccine. The chain employs TRBV5-4 and TRBJ1-2; TRBD1 aligns across 9 bases. The CDR3 is CASRSGQGNNYGYTF. As DNA, the CDR3 is TGTGCCAGCAGGTCGGGACAGGGCAATAACTATGGCTACACCTTC. Full variable domain (rest looked up from reference TRBV5-4 and TRBJ1-2): ETGVTQSPTHLIKTRGQQVTLRCSSQSGHNTVSWYQQALGQGPQFIFQYYREEENGRGNFPPRFSGLQFPNYSSELNVNALELDDSALYLCASRSGQGNNYGYTFGSGTRLTVV.